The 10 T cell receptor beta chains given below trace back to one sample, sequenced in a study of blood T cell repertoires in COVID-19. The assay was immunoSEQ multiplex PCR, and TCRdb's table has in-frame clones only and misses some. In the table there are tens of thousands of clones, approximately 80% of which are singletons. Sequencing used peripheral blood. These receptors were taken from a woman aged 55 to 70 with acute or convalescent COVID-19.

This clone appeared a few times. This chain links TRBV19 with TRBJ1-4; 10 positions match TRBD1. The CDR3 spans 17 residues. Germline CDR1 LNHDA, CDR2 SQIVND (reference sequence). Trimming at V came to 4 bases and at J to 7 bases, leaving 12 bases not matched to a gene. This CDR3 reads CASSTPSRQGAGEKLFF. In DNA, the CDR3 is TGTGCCAGTAGTACCCCCTCCCGACAGGGGGCAGGTGAAAAACTGTTTTTT.

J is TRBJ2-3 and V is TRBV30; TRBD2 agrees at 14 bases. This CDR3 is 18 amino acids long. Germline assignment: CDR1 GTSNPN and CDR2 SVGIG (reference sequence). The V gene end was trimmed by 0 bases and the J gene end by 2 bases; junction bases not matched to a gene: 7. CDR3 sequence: CAWSVTSGGAAFTDTQYF. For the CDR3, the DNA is TGTGCCTGGAGTGTGACTAGCGGGGGGGCCGCTTTCACAGATACGCAGTATTTT.

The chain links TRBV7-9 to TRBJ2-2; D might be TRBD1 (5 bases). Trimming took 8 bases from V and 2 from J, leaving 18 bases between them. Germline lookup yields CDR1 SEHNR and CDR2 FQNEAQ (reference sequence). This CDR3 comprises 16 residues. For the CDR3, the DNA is TGTGCCAGCTCCACCCAGGGCAGCATCAACACCGGGGAGCTGTTTTTT. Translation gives CASSTQGSINTGELFF.

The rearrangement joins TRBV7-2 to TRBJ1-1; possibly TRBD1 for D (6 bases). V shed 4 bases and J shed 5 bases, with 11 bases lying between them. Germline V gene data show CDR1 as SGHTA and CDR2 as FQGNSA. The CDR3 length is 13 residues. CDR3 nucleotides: TGTGCCAGCAGCTGGACAGAGCTAACTGAAGCTTTCTTT. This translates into CASSWTELTEAFF.

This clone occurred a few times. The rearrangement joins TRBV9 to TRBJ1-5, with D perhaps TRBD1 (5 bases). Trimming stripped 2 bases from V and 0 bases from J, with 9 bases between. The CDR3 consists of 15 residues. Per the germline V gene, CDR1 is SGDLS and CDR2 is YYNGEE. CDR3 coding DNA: TGTGCCAGCAGCGTTGACAGTTATAGCAATCAGCCCCAGCATTTT. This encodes CASSVDSYSNQPQHF.

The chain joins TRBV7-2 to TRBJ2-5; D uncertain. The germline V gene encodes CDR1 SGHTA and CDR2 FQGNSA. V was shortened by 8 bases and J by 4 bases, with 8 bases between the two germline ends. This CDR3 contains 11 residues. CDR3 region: CASGNGETQYF. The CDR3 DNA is TGTGCCAGCGGTAACGGAGAGACCCAGTACTTC.

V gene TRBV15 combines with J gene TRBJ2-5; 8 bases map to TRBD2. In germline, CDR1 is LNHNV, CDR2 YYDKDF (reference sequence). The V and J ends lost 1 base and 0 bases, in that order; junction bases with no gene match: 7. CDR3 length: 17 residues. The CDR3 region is CATSRGRPGGYQETQYF. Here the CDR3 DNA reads TGTGCCACCAGCAGAGGGCGGCCGGGAGGGTACCAAGAGACCCAGTACTTC.

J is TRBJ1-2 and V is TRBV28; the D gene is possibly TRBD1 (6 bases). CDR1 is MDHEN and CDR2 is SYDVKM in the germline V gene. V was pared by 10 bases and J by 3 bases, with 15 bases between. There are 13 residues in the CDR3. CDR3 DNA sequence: TGTGCCACCAAACAGGGATTGCACTATGGCTACACCTTC. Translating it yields CATKQGLHYGYTF.

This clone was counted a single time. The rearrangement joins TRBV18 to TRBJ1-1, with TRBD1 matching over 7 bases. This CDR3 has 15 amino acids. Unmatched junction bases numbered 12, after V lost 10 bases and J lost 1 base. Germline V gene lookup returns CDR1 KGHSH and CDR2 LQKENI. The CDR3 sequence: CATTIQGVTNTEAFF. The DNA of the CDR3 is TGTGCCACGACTATCCAGGGGGTGACGAACACTGAAGCTTTCTTT.

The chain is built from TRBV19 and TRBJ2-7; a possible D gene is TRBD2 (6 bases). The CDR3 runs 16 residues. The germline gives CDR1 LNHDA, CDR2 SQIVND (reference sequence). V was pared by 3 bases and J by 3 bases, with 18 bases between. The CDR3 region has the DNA TGTGCCAGTAGTATGGAGGCCGGGACTTTTTTCTACGAGCAGTACTTC. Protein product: CASSMEAGTFFYEQYF.